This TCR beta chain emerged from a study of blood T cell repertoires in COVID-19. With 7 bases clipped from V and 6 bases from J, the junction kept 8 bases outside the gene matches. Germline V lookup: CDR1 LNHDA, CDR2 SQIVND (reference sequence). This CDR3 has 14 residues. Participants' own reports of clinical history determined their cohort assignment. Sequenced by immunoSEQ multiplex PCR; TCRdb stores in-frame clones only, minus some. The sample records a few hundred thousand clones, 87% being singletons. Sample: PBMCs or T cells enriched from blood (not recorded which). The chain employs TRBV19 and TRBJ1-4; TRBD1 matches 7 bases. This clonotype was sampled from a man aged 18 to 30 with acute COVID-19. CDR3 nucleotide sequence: TGTGCCAGTAAGGGGACAGATTTTGATGAAAAACTGTTTTTT. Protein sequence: CASKGTDFDEKLFF. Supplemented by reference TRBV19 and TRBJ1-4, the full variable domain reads DGGITQSPKYLFRKEGQNVTLSCEQNLNHDAMYWYRQDPGQGLRLIYYSQIVNDFQKGDIAEGYSVSREKKESFPLTVTSAQKNPTAFYLCASKGTDFDEKLFFGSGTQLSVL.